The 24 T cell receptor beta chains below were found in one sample sequenced in a study of blood T cell repertoires in COVID-19. Produced via immunoSEQ multiplex PCR; TCRdb's table is partial and in-frame only. The sample holds 200,000 to 250,000 clones, 80% to 90% seen once. The specimen sequenced was peripheral blood. These receptors came from a woman older than 75 with acute or convalescent COVID-19.

As DNA, the CDR3 is TGTGCCAGCAGCCAAGATCCGATGGCCATTGAAGCTTTCTTT. Protein product: CASSQDPMAIEAFF. V and J are TRBV14 and TRBJ1-1; the D is unclear. Germline assignment: CDR1 SGHDN and CDR2 FVKESK. V gave up 0 bases and J gave up 7 bases, with 12 bases separating them. This CDR3 contains 14 residues.

The rearrangement links TRBV7-9 to TRBJ2-1, with D possibly being TRBD1 (6 bases). The CDR3 totals 18 residues. The ends were cut back, 3 bases at V and 4 bases at J, with 22 bases in the middle. The germline V gene encodes CDR1 SEHNR and CDR2 FQNEAQ (reference sequence). The DNA for the CDR3 is TGTGCCAGCAGCTTTCTTTCGTTCGGCAGGGGACCTTACAATGAGCAGTTCTTC. It translates to CASSFLSFGRGPYNEQFF.

The gene calls are TRBV6-5 and TRBJ2-7, with D uncertain. This CDR3 has 14 residues. Germline CDR1 MNHEY, CDR2 SVGAGI. With 0 bases removed from V and 2 bases from J, the gap between germline ends came to 8 bases. The CDR3 DNA is TGTGCCAGCAGTTACTCGGGCTATACCTACGAGCAGTACTTC. Translated: CASSYSGYTYEQYF.

For the CDR3, the DNA is TGTGCCACCAGTGGGAATGGAGACTACGGGTTCGAGCAGTACTTC. Translation gives CATSGNGDYGFEQYF. This sequence joins TRBV24-1 and TRBJ2-7; the D gene is possibly TRBD2 (5 bases). Germline V CDR1 and CDR2: KGHDR, SFDVKD. The CDR3 is 15 amino acids. Trimming took off 5 bases at V and 6 bases at J, with 19 bases between the two ends.

The V and J genes are TRBV7-3 and TRBJ1-1; 7 bases align to TRBD1. The CDR3 covers 14 residues. CDR1 is SGHTA and CDR2 is FQGTGA in the germline V gene. After removal of 5 bases from V and 11 bases from J, the junction contained 14 bases not matched to a gene. As DNA, the CDR3 is TGTGCCAGCAGCCTGTCCCGGGACAGTGCTGCGGCTTTCTTT. The encoded protein is CASSLSRDSAAAFF.

This clone appeared a few times. The chain uses TRBV30 and TRBJ2-7, with D perhaps matching TRBD2 (7 bases). Trimming shortened V by 3 bases and J by 2 bases, and 14 bases separated the two germline ends. This CDR3 is built from 14 residues. Germline CDR1 GTSNPN, CDR2 SVGIG (reference sequence). The CDR3 region has the DNA TGTGCCTGGAGGCAGCAGGGGAGGGCCTACGAGCAGTACTTC. Translated: CAWRQQGRAYEQYF. Full variable domain (outside the CDR3, taken from reference TRBV30 and TRBJ2-7): SQTIHQWPATLVQPVGSPLSLECTVEGTSNPNLYWYRQAAGRGLQLLFYSVGIGQISSEVPQNLSASRPQDRQFILSSKKLLLSDSGFYLCAWRQQGRAYEQYFGPGTRLTVT.

This clone has a handful of counts. The V and J genes are TRBV2 and TRBJ2-7; possibly TRBD2 for D (6 bases). V lost 2 bases and J lost 3, with 14 bases in between. Per germline, CDR1 SNHLY and CDR2 FYNNEI. CDR3 length: 15 amino acids. The CDR3 loop is CASSESRGGYYEQYF. CDR3 DNA sequence: TGTGCCAGCAGTGAAAGTCGGGGAGGTTACTACGAGCAGTACTTC.

The chain has TRBV28 and TRBJ2-1, with 14 bases fitting TRBD2. The germline gives CDR1 MDHEN, CDR2 SYDVKM. The CDR3 covers 17 residues. J was trimmed by 5 bases and V by 4 bases; bases with no gene match: 7. CDR3 protein: CASSSRTSGRWNNEQFF. As DNA, the CDR3 is TGTGCCAGCAGTTCCCGGACTAGCGGGAGGTGGAACAATGAGCAGTTCTTC.

The table lists this clone with a count of one. The chain combines TRBV3-1 (or the pseudogene TRBV3-2) with TRBJ1-1; perhaps TRBD1 as D (6 bases). Per germline, CDR1 LGHDT and CDR2 YNNKEL (reference sequence). CDR3 length equals 13 residues. V lost 6 bases and J lost 6, with 14 bases in between. The CDR3 sequence is CASSQGHKPEAFF. CDR3 DNA: TGTGCCAGCAGTCAGGGGCACAAGCCTGAAGCTTTCTTT.

The genes are TRBV7-6 and TRBJ1-4; D is perhaps TRBD1 (5 bases). V was cut by 5 bases and J by 2 bases, with 12 bases left in between. The CDR3 extends over 15 amino acids. Germline V gene lookup returns CDR1 SGHVS and CDR2 FNYEAQ. The CDR3 DNA follows: TGTGCCAGCAGCCCGACAGCGCCCACTAATGAAAAACTGTTTTTT. Residues: CASSPTAPTNEKLFF.

CDR3 region: CASSQGDSDGLSSYEQYF. The CDR3 coding sequence is TGCGCCAGCAGCCAAGGGGACTCGGACGGCCTGAGCTCCTACGAGCAGTACTTC. The chain couples TRBV4-1 to TRBJ2-7; a weak D match, TRBD2 (6 bases). CDR3 length: 18 amino acids. Per the germline V gene, CDR1 is MGHRA and CDR2 is YSYEKL. Trimming took 1 base from V and 0 from J, leaving 19 bases between them.

This clone was detected a few times. The gene calls are TRBV7-2 and TRBJ2-5, with D maybe TRBD2 (5 bases). V lost 2 bases and J 2 bases, leaving 9 bases between the germline ends. In germline, CDR1 is SGHTA, CDR2 FQGNSA. This CDR3 comprises 14 residues. CDR3 residues: CASSLLLGQETQYF. The CDR3 DNA reads as TGTGCCAGCAGCTTATTACTAGGGCAAGAGACCCAGTACTTC.

V is TRBV6-4 and J is TRBJ1-1; D gene uncertain. Trimming pared 4 bases from V and 7 bases from J, leaving 13 bases between. Germline V lookup: CDR1 MRHNA, CDR2 SNTAGT. CDR3 length: 13 amino acids. CDR3 loop: CASSVEGASEAFF. The CDR3 DNA reads as TGTGCCAGCAGTGTAGAGGGAGCGAGTGAAGCTTTCTTT.

The rearrangement links TRBV14 to TRBJ2-7; maybe TRBD1 (6 bases). V was trimmed by 1 base and J by 1 base, leaving 8 bases between them. From germline, CDR1 is SGHDN and CDR2 FVKESK. CDR3 length: 14 amino acids. CDR3: CASSQVDRSYEQYF. The CDR3 nucleotides are TGTGCCAGCAGCCAAGTCGACAGGTCCTACGAGCAGTACTTC. Drawing the rest from reference TRBV14 and TRBJ2-7, the complete variable domain is EAGVTQFPSHSVIEKGQTVTLRCDPISGHDNLYWYRRVMGKEIKFLLHFVKESKQDESGMPNNRFLAERTGGTYSTLKVQPAELEDSGVYFCASSQVDRSYEQYFGPGTRLTVT.

The chain employs TRBV6-5 and TRBJ1-2; 9 bases map to TRBD1. This CDR3 is 14 amino acids long. V trimming: 4 bases; J trimming: 7 bases; junction bases outside the gene matches: 7. Germline V lookup: CDR1 MNHEY, CDR2 SVGAGI. The CDR3 DNA is TGTGCCAGCAGTTCGGGAGGGACAGGGACTGGCTACACCTTC. This translates into CASSSGGTGTGYTF.

The chain links TRBV12-3 or TRBV12-4 to TRBJ1-2, with no clear D. This CDR3 spans 13 amino acids. Between the trimmed V and J ends, which lost 8 bases and 8 bases, there was a span of 18 bases. CDR3: CASGGSPRPGYTF. CDR3 coding DNA: TGTGCCAGCGGAGGTTCTCCAAGGCCCGGCTACACCTTC.

The CDR3 DNA reads TGTGCCAGCAGTTTATCGATCTCGGGGTTCGCTAACTATGGCTACACCTTC. Translating it yields CASSLSISGFANYGYTF. The genes are TRBV27 and TRBJ1-2; D unclear. Germline V gene data show CDR1 as MNHEY and CDR2 as SMNVEV (reference sequence). The CDR3 length is 17 residues. Trimming took off 0 bases at V and 0 bases at J, with 14 bases between the two ends.

This rearrangement joins TRBV6-5 to TRBJ1-6; D gene unclear. Germline V CDR1 and CDR2: MNHEY, SVGAGI. V shed 8 bases and J shed 7 bases, with 12 bases lying between them. This CDR3 contains 13 residues. The DNA of the CDR3 is TGTGCCAGCCGCCGGGTAACGAATTCACCCCTCCACTTT. It yields the protein CASRRVTNSPLHF.

The chain couples TRBV7-3 to TRBJ1-1, with 9 nucleotides matching TRBD1. With 5 bases clipped from V and 1 base from J, the junction kept 5 bases outside the gene matches. CDR1 is SGHTA and CDR2 is FQGTGA in the germline V gene. This CDR3 has 15 amino acids. CDR3: CASSPGTGRNTEAFF. CDR3 bases: TGTGCCAGCAGCCCAGGGACAGGGAGGAACACTGAAGCTTTCTTT.

Comment on this clone: A much larger clone lies one base from this, so it may be a read error. The chain combines TRBV12-3 or TRBV12-4 with TRBJ2-5; no definite D call. Trimming shortened V by 11 bases and J by 1 base, and 11 bases separated the two germline ends. CDR3 length equals 12 residues. This CDR3 is CAGAEVQETQYF. The CDR3 DNA sequence: TGTGCCGGCGCCGAGGTCCAAGAGACCCAGTACTTC.

The V and J genes are TRBV29-1 and TRBJ1-1, with D perhaps TRBD1 (6 bases). Germline CDR1 SQVTM, CDR2 ANQGSEA. The V end lost 3 bases, the J end lost 1 base, and 12 bases lay between the germline ends. This CDR3 comprises 14 residues. The CDR3: CSVDRGTWNTEAFF. In DNA, the CDR3 is TGCAGCGTTGATAGGGGGACCTGGAACACTGAAGCTTTCTTT.

The count of this clone is one. V is TRBV6-1 and J is TRBJ2-5, with D maybe TRBD2 (7 bases). Germline CDR1 and CDR2: MNHNS and SASEGT. This CDR3 is 16 amino acids long. Trimming took off 0 bases at V and 4 bases at J, with 15 bases between the two ends. The CDR3 DNA follows: TGTGCCAGCAGTGAAGCGCTAGCGGCAGGGGTAGAGACCCAGTACTTC. This gives the protein CASSEALAAGVETQYF.

J is TRBJ1-4 and V is TRBV3-1 (or the pseudogene TRBV3-2); 7 bases match TRBD1. The germline V gene encodes CDR1 LGHDT and CDR2 YNNKEL (reference sequence). The length of the CDR3 is 17 residues. The J segment lost 7 bases and the V segment lost 2 bases, leaving 13 bases of the junction unmatched. The CDR3 is CASSQRRARGLSEKLFF. The CDR3 nucleotides read TGTGCCAGCAGCCAAAGGCGGGCAAGGGGGCTTAGTGAAAAACTGTTTTTT.

The chain links TRBV5-1 to TRBJ2-1; tentative D call: TRBD1 (7 bases). This CDR3 is 15 amino acids long. Trimming removed 3 bases from V and 10 bases from J, with 20 bases in between. Germline lookup yields CDR1 SGHRS and CDR2 YFSETQ. The CDR3, as DNA: TGCGCCAGCAGCTCTGGCAGGGGGGCAAGAGGCGAGCAGTTCTTC. Protein product: CASSSGRGARGEQFF.